Sequencing of this T cell receptor (beta chain) was carried out in a study of cytomegalovirus exposure and HLA in healthy donors. CDR3 length equals 15 residues. The germline V gene encodes CDR1 LNHDA and CDR2 SQIVND (reference sequence). J lost 8 bases, V lost 6 bases, and 6 bases had no gene match. The primer mix had 60 Vbeta and 13 Jbeta primers. TCRdb's table, derived via immunoSEQ multiplex PCR, lists solely in-frame clones and lacks some. The ten most abundant clones cover 0.79% of a sample with approximately 170,000 clones. The rearrangement uses TRBV19 and TRBJ1-6; 11 nucleotides line up with TRBD1. The TCR comes from a young woman in good health and CMV-seropositive. The sequencing sample was made of PBMCs. DNA for the CDR3: TGTGCCAGTAGGGTCCGGACAGGGGGCCATTCACCCCTCCACTTT. Protein: CASRVRTGGHSPLHF.